These T cell receptor beta chains were read from a single sample in a study of blood T cell repertoires in COVID-19. Generated by immunoSEQ multiplex PCR, the TCRdb table keeps only in-frame clones and is missing some. The top ten clones hold around 1.5% of a sample with a few hundred thousand clones, 86% of them seen once. Sequences were obtained from peripheral blood. The receptor source for this set is a woman aged 50 to 65 with acute or convalescent COVID-19. Both conserved end residues are part of each CDR3. Each record gives: V gene, J gene, clone size, D gene, CDR3 protein, CDR3 DNA. D genes are given only for firm matches. Size is omitted from some rows. Given values are once, few, many or a class for expanded clones.

>TRBV2|TRBJ1-5|-|TRBD1
CASSERDRAGNQPQHF
TGTGCCAGCAGTGAACGGGACAGGGCTGGCAATCAGCCCCAGCATTTT
>TRBV2|TRBJ2-2|few|TRBD2
CASLAGVVGGELFF
TGTGCCAGCCTAGCGGGAGTTGTTGGCGGGGAGCTGTTTTTT
>TRBV7-3|TRBJ2-3|once|TRBD2
CASSLGTSVGDTQYF
TGTGCCAGCAGCTTGGGGACTAGCGTAGGAGATACGCAGTATTTT
>TRBV7-8|TRBJ2-5|-|-
CASSLARLRAQETQYF
TGTGCCAGCAGCTTAGCGCGTCTCAGGGCCCAAGAGACCCAGTACTTC
>TRBV6-5|TRBJ2-7|-|-
CASSPGAVSSYEQYF
TGTGCCAGCAGCCCGGGAGCGGTCAGCTCCTACGAGCAGTACTTC
>TRBV12-5|TRBJ2-1|-|-
CASGFNSPRDEQFF
TGTGCTAGTGGTTTCAACTCCCCGAGGGATGAGCAGTTCTTC
>TRBV7-3|TRBJ2-1|-|-
CASSLNQDNEQFF
TGTGCCAGCAGCTTAAATCAGGACAATGAGCAGTTCTTC
>TRBV7-9|TRBJ1-1|-|TRBD1
CASSYTGDTEAFF
TGTGCCAGCAGCTACACAGGGGACACTGAAGCTTTCTTT
>TRBV5-1|TRBJ1-1|-|-
CASSLGTPGTEAFF
TGCGCCAGCAGCTTGGGCACCCCGGGGACTGAAGCTTTCTTT
>TRBV5-1|TRBJ2-5|-|TRBD1
CASSLVGTGQETQYF
TGCGCCAGCAGCTTGGTCGGGACAGGCCAAGAGACCCAGTACTTC
>TRBV6-6|TRBJ1-6|once|-
CASSYGLGQPLHF
TGTGCCAGCAGTTACGGATTGGGCCAACCCCTCCACTTT
>TRBV11-1|TRBJ1-3|-|-
CASRESSGNTIYF
TGTGCCAGCAGGGAGAGCTCTGGAAACACCATATATTTT
>TRBV5-1|TRBJ1-2|once|-
CASSSHRVNYGYTF
TGCGCCAGCAGCTCTCACAGGGTTAACTATGGCTACACCTTC
>TRBV24-1|TRBJ1-1|-|-
CATSDPYRDSSREAFF
TGTGCCACCAGTGATCCCTATCGAGACAGTAGCAGGGAAGCTTTCTTT
>TRBV10-1|TRBJ1-4|-|TRBD1
CASSESSRGAGPNEKLFF
TGCGCCAGCAGTGAGTCCAGCAGGGGGGCTGGTCCTAATGAAAAACTGTTTTTT
>TRBV5-1|TRBJ1-6|-|-
CASHRAGLNYNSPLHF
TGCGCCAGCCATAGGGCGGGCTTGAACTATAATTCACCCCTCCACTTT
>TRBV28|TRBJ1-2|-|-
CASSRDSYGYTF
TGTGCCAGCAGCCGTGACAGCTATGGCTACACCTTC
>TRBV2|TRBJ1-2|-|TRBD1
CASTRQGSYGYTF
TGTGCCAGCACCAGACAGGGCAGCTATGGCTACACCTTC
>TRBV24-1|TRBJ2-2|-|-
CATSDYQGIGELFF
TGTGCCACCAGTGATTATCAGGGTATCGGGGAGCTGTTTTTT
>TRBV4-3|TRBJ2-1|-|TRBD2
CASSQGLAGGPEQFF
TGCGCCAGCAGCCAAGGGTTAGCGGGAGGGCCTGAGCAGTTCTTC
>TRBV11-1|TRBJ2-5|-|-
CASSPPFQETQYF
TGTGCCAGCAGCCCTCCCTTCCAAGAGACCCAGTACTTC
>TRBV19|TRBJ2-6|-|TRBD2
CATSGNSGANVLTF
TGTGCGACTAGCGGGAACTCTGGGGCCAACGTCCTGACTTTC
>TRBV6-6|TRBJ1-5|-|-
CASSHPGAYPLSNQPQHF
TGTGCCAGCAGTCATCCTGGGGCTTACCCCCTAAGCAATCAGCCCCAGCATTTT
>TRBV6-1|TRBJ2-3|-|-
CASSEAATAVGDTQYF
TGTGCCAGCAGTGAAGCAGCGACTGCTGTTGGAGATACGCAGTATTTT
>TRBV4-3|TRBJ1-4|-|-
CASSQDVPEEKLFF
TGCGCCAGCAGCCAAGACGTTCCGGAGGAAAAACTGTTTTTT
>TRBV6-5|TRBJ1-2|-|-
CASYELPYGYTF
TGTGCCAGCTACGAACTGCCCTATGGCTACACCTTC
>TRBV27|TRBJ2-1|-|-
CASSVLLEAEQFF
TGTGCCAGCAGTGTCCTACTAGAGGCTGAGCAGTTCTTC
>TRBV4-2|TRBJ2-1|once|TRBD1
CASSLRRTGETYNEQFF
TGTGCCAGCAGCCTCCGGCGGACAGGGGAGACCTACAATGAGCAGTTCTTC
>TRBV4-2|TRBJ2-2|few|-
CASSPSQGVNTGELFF
TGTGCCAGCAGTCCGTCACAGGGAGTGAACACCGGGGAGCTGTTTTTT
>TRBV27|TRBJ1-4|-|-
CASSSEPATNEKLFF
TGTGCCAGCAGTTCGGAGCCAGCAACTAATGAAAAACTGTTTTTT
>TRBV27|TRBJ1-2|-|-
CASSLQGYGYTF
TGTGCCAGCAGTCTCCAGGGGTATGGCTACACCTTC
>TRBV30|TRBJ2-1|-|-
CAWSVGGRNEQFF
TGTGCCTGGAGTGTCGGAGGGCGCAATGAGCAGTTCTTC
>TRBV2|TRBJ2-1|-|TRBD2
CASGPGTNWEQFF
TGTGCCAGCGGCCCCGGGACTAACTGGGAGCAGTTCTTC
>TRBV7-2|TRBJ2-1|-|-
CASSRADGRNEQFF
TGTGCCAGCAGTAGAGCTGACGGGAGAAATGAGCAGTTCTTC
>TRBV11-2|TRBJ1-4|-|-
CASSFGAKGEKLFF
TGTGCCAGCAGCTTTGGGGCCAAGGGTGAAAAACTGTTTTTT
>TRBV5-1|TRBJ2-4|-|-
CASSLGRRADIQYF
TGCGCCAGCAGCTTGGGGCGGCGGGCGGACATTCAGTACTTC
>TRBV29-1|TRBJ2-3|-|TRBD2
CSVEAGGGTDTQYF
TGCAGCGTTGAGGCGGGAGGCGGCACAGATACGCAGTATTTT
>TRBV7-3|TRBJ1-1|-|-
CASSLNRNTEAFF
TGTGCCAGCAGCTTAAATCGGAACACTGAAGCTTTCTTT
>TRBV28|TRBJ1-3|-|-
CASRGGGGGGNTIYF
TGTGCCAGCAGGGGAGGGGGAGGAGGTGGAAACACCATATATTTT
>TRBV19|TRBJ1-2|-|TRBD1
CASRAQGGLGYTF
TGTGCCAGTAGGGCACAGGGGGGACTTGGCTACACCTTC
>TRBV9|TRBJ2-2|-|TRBD1
CASTQRGQSNTGELFF
TGTGCCAGCACCCAACGGGGACAGTCGAACACCGGGGAGCTGTTTTTT
>TRBV12-3/TRBV12-4|TRBJ1-1|-|TRBD1
CASSWQGASEAFF
TGTGCCAGCAGTTGGCAGGGGGCTTCTGAAGCTTTCTTT
>TRBV7-9|TRBJ2-7|-|-
CASSSRTGRVYEQYF
TGTGCCAGCAGCTCCCGGACAGGGAGGGTCTACGAGCAGTACTTC
>TRBV29-1|TRBJ1-2|-|TRBD1
CSVLGQGIFGYTF
TGCAGCGTTTTGGGACAGGGGATTTTTGGCTACACCTTC
>TRBV4-2|TRBJ2-2|-|-
CASSQSARSSLGELFF
TGTGCCAGCAGCCAATCGGCGAGGTCTTCACTAGGGGAGCTGTTTTTT
>TRBV11-2|TRBJ2-1|-|TRBD2
CASSLDRGLAGGNEQFF
TGTGCCAGCAGCTTAGATCGAGGACTAGCGGGCGGGAATGAGCAGTTCTTC
>TRBV6-2/TRBV6-3|TRBJ2-7|-|TRBD2
CASSRDYARQYF
TGTGCCAGCAGTCGGGACTACGCCCGACAGTACTTC
>TRBV28|TRBJ2-7|-|-
CASSSFYSSLSSYEQYF
TGTGCCAGCAGTTCTTTCTACTCCTCTTTGAGCTCCTACGAGCAGTACTTC
>TRBV24-1|TRBJ2-2|-|TRBD1
CATSDSGTGTGELFF
TGTGCCACCAGTGATTCCGGGACAGGGACCGGGGAGCTGTTTTTT
>TRBV6-1|TRBJ2-7|-|TRBD1
CASSDQWTGIGATYEQYF
TGTGCCAGCAGTGACCAGTGGACAGGGATCGGAGCAACCTACGAGCAGTACTTC
>TRBV6-4|TRBJ1-2|-|-
CASSDSTQNYGYTF
TGTGCCAGCAGTGACTCGACACAAAACTATGGCTACACCTTC
>TRBV5-1|TRBJ2-1|-|TRBD2
CASSLEAGASYNEQFF
TGCGCCAGCAGCTTGGAAGCGGGAGCCTCCTACAATGAGCAGTTCTTC
>TRBV6-2/TRBV6-3|TRBJ2-7|once|TRBD2
CASSYDPGLATYEQYF
TGTGCCAGCAGTTACGACCCGGGACTAGCAACCTACGAGCAGTACTTC
>TRBV9|TRBJ1-4|-|-
CASSVGQANEKLFF
TGTGCCAGCAGCGTAGGGCAGGCTAATGAAAAACTGTTTTTT
>TRBV3-1/TRBV3-2|TRBJ1-2|-|TRBD1
CASSQDLRTGGSRNYGYTF
TGTGCCAGCAGCCAAGATCTAAGGACAGGGGGTAGTCGAAACTATGGCTACACCTTC